Sequencing of this T cell receptor beta chain was carried out in a study of blood T cell repertoires in COVID-19 (dated by TCRdb to 2019 to 2021). General notes on the study: Samples from collaborators originated in the United States, Italy and Spain and spanned both the acute and convalescent phases of COVID-19. The material from the prospective study consisted of cDNA or gDNA derived from T cells, B-cell-depleted T cells, or PBMCs. Subjects who had been exposed to COVID-19, were actively infected with it, or had recovered from it provided the deeply sampled blood TCRbeta repertoires that made up the dataset. The repertoires were released in a freely available public database meant as a resource for research on the immune response to SARS-CoV-2. Samples came from the ongoing ImmuneRACE study (first 160 participants) plus 1,254 subjects from 6 global collaborators. A de-identified subject ID, COVID-19 status, age in years and sex were almost always included in the sample metadata. Where available, HLA class I and class II types were taken from metadata supplied by the sample provider and were not determined by assay-based typing. Broader findings and caveats from the paper: The quantity of clinical and demographic metadata differed by source and by participant and was supplied without curation.

The immunoSEQ Assay, a bias-controlled multiplex PCR, was used to amplify TCRbeta CDR3 regions from genomic DNA. Turning to the authors' computational methods: The number of nucleated cells in each sample was estimated by amplification of reference gene primers within the assay. To quantify the absolute abundance of each unique TCRbeta CDR3 rearrangement, sequence reads were collapsed and filtered. For each sample, productive Simpson clonality was calculated as the square root of Simpson's diversity index over productive rearrangements. TCRdb limited this immuneACCESS table to in-frame rearrangements with V and J called. A share of clones is missing; checked studies link under half to unresolved V genes, and the rest is unexplained. V, J and clone size reflect that table, while D and trimming were determined from the DNA. Counted in this sample were around 26,000 clones; around four fifths of them appeared once. 7% to 10% of the sample belongs to the ten largest clones.

The germline V gene (reference sequence) supplies CDR1 LNHDA and CDR2 SQIVND. The junction shows trimming of 0 bases on V and 9 bases on J, plus 6 bases between the germline ends. The CDR3 runs 13 amino acids, cysteine and phenylalanine included. The entry retains the CDR3 DNA only, 39 bases that are in frame from base 1. The collaborating institutions used their own protocols to collect whole blood in K2EDTA tubes. For TCRbeta analysis, collaborators shipped samples as frozen whole blood, isolated PBMCs, or DNA extracted from either of those sample types. As for this clone: Its antigen remains unidentified. Base qualities are not recorded, but no much larger clone differs from it by a single base.

The V gene is TRBV19 and the J gene is TRBJ1-6, with no confident D gene call. The clonotype was recovered from a human donor in a cohort sampled during active COVID-19. Sequenced material: peripheral blood. The DNA sequence is as follows: TGTGCCAGTAGTATAGACTTCCGTTCACCCCTCCACTTT. This sequence encodes CASSIDFRSPLHF.